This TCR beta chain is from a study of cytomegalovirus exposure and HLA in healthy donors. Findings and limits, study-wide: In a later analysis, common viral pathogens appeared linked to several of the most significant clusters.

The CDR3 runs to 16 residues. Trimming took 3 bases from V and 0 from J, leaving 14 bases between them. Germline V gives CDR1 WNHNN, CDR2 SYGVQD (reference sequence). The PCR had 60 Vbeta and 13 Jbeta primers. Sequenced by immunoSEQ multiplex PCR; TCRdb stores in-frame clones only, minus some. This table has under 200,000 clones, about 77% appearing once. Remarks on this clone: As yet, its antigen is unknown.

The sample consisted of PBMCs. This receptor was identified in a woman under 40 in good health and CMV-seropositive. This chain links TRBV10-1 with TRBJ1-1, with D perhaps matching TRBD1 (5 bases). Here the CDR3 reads CASSDRRGSVNTEAFF. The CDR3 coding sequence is TGCGCCAGCAGTGATCGAAGGGGCTCGGTGAACACTGAAGCTTTCTTT.